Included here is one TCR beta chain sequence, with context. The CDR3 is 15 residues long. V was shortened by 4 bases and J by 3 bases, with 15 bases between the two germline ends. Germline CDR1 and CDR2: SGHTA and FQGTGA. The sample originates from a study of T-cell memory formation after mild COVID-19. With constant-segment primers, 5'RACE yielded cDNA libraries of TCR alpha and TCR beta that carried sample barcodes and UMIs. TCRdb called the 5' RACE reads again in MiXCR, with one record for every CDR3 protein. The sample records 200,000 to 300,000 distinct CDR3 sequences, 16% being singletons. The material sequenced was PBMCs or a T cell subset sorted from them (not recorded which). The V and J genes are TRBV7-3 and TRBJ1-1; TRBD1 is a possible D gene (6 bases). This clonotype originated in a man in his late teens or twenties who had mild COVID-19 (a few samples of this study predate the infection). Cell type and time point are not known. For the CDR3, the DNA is TGTGCCAGCAGCTCCCATCCAGGGGTTGACACTGAAGCTTTCTTT. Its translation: CASSSHPGVDTEAFF.